The 9 T cell receptor beta chains given below trace back to one sample, sequenced in a study of brain T cells in children with intractable seizures (dated by TCRdb to the early 2020s). The method behind the library was the immunoSEQ multiplex PCR assay. The immuneACCESS repertoire file appears here via TCRdb, limited to in-frame rearrangements. These files lack a portion of the clones; in checked studies, under half of the deficit traces to unresolved V genes, and the cause of the others is not known. For this sample there are 340,000 or so clones; 93% appear just once. The ten largest make up 4.5% to 7% of the sample. This specimen's time point label, interpreted: blood from clinic visit 5 months post-surgery; TSC patient then seizure free. The specimen comprised peripheral blood, sampled roughly 5 months after surgery. The source of these receptors is a boy younger than two with tuberous sclerosis and intractable seizures.

The rearrangement uses TRBV2 and TRBJ2-7, with 12 positions matching TRBD2. The length of the CDR3 is 15 residues. Germline CDR1 SNHLY, CDR2 FYNNEI. Losses at the gene ends were 2 bases for V and 3 bases for J; bases not matched to a gene: 2. CDR3 amino acids: CASSERTSGVYEQYF. The CDR3 DNA reads TGTGCCAGCAGTGAAAGGACTAGCGGGGTCTACGAGCAGTACTTC.

This rearrangement joins TRBV5-6 to TRBJ1-1; D not certain. The CDR3 has 14 amino acids. The germline V gene has CDR1 SGHDT and CDR2 YYEEEE. V shed 0 bases and J shed 7 bases, with 13 bases lying between them. CDR3 bases: TGTGCCAGCAGCTTGGGAGGGTCGGATGGTGAAGCTTTCTTT. This codes for CASSLGGSDGEAFF. Complete variable domain (other parts from reference TRBV5-6 and TRBJ1-1): DAGVTQSPTHLIKTRGQQVTLRCSPKSGHDTVSWYQQALGQGPQFIFQYYEEEERQRGNFPDRFSGHQFPNYSSELNVNALLLGDSALYLCASSLGGSDGEAFFGQGTRLTVV.

Only one count was recorded for this clone. The chain links TRBV7-3 to TRBJ1-5, with 8 bases that match TRBD1. The CDR3 sequence is 17 residues long. Trimming at V came to 6 bases and at J to 7 bases, leaving 17 bases not matched to a gene. CDR1 and CDR2 (germline): SGHTA, FQGTGA. CDR3 sequence: CASRPTTDRAKEQPQHF. In nucleotides, the CDR3 is TGTGCCAGCAGACCGACAACGGACAGGGCGAAGGAGCAGCCCCAGCATTTT.

The chain combines TRBV4-1 with TRBJ2-7; 10 bases agree with TRBD1. CDR1 is MGHRA and CDR2 is YSYEKL in the germline V gene. The CDR3 is made up of 15 amino acids. V lost 1 base to trimming and J lost 4 bases; unmatched junction nucleotides: 4. CDR3 protein: CASSQVWDRGYEQYF. The CDR3 DNA reads TGCGCCAGCAGCCAAGTATGGGACAGGGGTTACGAGCAGTACTTC.

The J gene is TRBJ2-1, the V gene TRBV24-1, with TRBD1 matching 7 bases. Germline V gene sequence: CDR1 KGHDR, CDR2 SFDVKD. V shed 3 bases and J 3 bases; nucleotides not matched to a gene: 13. This CDR3 is built from 18 residues. DNA of the CDR3: TGTGCCACCAGTGATCCGACTCGACAGGGAAAACACTACAATGAGCAGTTCTTC. This gives the protein CATSDPTRQGKHYNEQFF.

The chain is built from TRBV14 and TRBJ2-7, with a tentative D call TRBD1 (5 bases). This CDR3 region has 16 residues. The germline V gene encodes CDR1 SGHDN and CDR2 FVKESK. Trimming stripped 0 bases from V and 3 bases from J, with 15 bases between. In DNA, the CDR3 is TGTGCCAGCAGCCAAGAGCCGGGTAGACAGCACTACGAGCAGTACTTC. Translated, it gives CASSQEPGRQHYEQYF.

The chain combines TRBV19 with TRBJ1-2; D unresolved. Deletions cut 3 bases from V and 8 bases from J, with 13 bases between. Germline CDR1 and CDR2: LNHDA and SQIVND (reference sequence). The CDR3 runs 13 residues. The CDR3 DNA reads TGTGCCAGTAGTATCGACGGGAATAGCGGCTACACCTTC. Translating gives CASSIDGNSGYTF.

The chain is built from TRBV10-2 and TRBJ2-7; tentative D call: TRBD2 (6 bases). The germline V gene has CDR1 WSHSY and CDR2 SAAADI. V was trimmed by 8 bases and J by 1 base, leaving 9 bases between them. The CDR3 length is 12 residues. CDR3 in DNA: TGCGCCAGCGAGGAGGGATCCTACGAGCAGTACTTC. Translating gives CASEEGSYEQYF.

In this sample, this clone turned up once. This chain joins TRBV19 and TRBJ1-2, with TRBD1 identical over 8 bases. J lost 8 bases, V lost 3 bases, and 5 bases had no gene match. The V gene's germline CDR1 is LNHDA and CDR2 SQIVND (reference sequence). CDR3 length: 13 amino acids. In DNA, the CDR3 is TGTGCCAGTAGTATGGACAGGGAGTCCGGCTACACCTTC. Translating gives CASSMDRESGYTF.